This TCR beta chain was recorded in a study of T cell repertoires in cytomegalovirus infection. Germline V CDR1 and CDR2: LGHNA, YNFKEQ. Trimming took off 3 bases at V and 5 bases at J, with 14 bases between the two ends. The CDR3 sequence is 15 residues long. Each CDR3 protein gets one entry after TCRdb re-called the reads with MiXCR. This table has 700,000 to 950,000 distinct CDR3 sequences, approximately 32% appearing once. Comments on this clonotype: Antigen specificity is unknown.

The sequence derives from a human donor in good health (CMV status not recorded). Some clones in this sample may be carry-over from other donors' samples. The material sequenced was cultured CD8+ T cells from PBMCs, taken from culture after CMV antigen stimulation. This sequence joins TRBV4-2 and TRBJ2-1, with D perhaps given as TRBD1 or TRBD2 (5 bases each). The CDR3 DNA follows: TGTGCCAGCAGCCATTATGGGGGTAGGGACAATGAGCAGTTCTTC. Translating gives CASSHYGGRDNEQFF.